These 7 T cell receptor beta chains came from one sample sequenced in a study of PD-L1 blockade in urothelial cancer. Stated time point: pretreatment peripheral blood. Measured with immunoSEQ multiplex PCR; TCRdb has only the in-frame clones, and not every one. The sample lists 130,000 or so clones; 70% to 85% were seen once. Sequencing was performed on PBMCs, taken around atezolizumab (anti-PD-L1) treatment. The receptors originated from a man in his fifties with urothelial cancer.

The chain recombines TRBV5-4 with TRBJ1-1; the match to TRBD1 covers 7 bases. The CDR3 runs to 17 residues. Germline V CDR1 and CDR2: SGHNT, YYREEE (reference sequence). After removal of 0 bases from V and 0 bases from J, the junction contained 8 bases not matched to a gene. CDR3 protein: CASSLGPGQHMNTEAFF. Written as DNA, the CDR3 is TGTGCCAGCAGCTTGGGCCCGGGACAGCACATGAACACTGAAGCTTTCTTT.

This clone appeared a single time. CDR3 region: CASRPDRGYSPLHF. The CDR3 DNA reads TGTGCCAGCAGACCGGACAGGGGATATTCACCCCTCCACTTT. The chain couples TRBV7-2 to TRBJ1-6; 9 bases fit TRBD1. The ends lost 6 bases at V and 8 bases at J; junction bases unmatched: 5. The CDR3 spans 14 residues. Germline V gene sequence: CDR1 SGHTA, CDR2 FQGNSA.

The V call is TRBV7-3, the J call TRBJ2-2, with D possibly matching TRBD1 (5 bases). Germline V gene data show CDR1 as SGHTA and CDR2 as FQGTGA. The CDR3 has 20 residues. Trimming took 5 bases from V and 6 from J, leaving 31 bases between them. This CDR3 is CASSISTGFYGAGSSGELFF. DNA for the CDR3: TGTGCCAGCAGCATCTCTACCGGTTTCTATGGGGCAGGTAGTTCCGGGGAGCTGTTTTTT.

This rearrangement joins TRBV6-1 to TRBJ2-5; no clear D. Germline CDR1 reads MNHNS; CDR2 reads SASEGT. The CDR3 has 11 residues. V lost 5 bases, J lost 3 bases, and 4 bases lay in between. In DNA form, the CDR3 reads TGTGCCAGCAGTCCAAAAGAGACCCAGTACTTC. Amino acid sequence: CASSPKETQYF.

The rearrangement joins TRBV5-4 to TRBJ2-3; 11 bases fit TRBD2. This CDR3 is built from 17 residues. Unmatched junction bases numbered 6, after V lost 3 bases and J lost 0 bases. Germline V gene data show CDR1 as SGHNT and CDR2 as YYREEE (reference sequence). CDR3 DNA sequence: TGTGCCAGCAGCTCGCGTATAGCGGGAGGGAGCACAGATACGCAGTATTTT. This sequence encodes CASSSRIAGGSTDTQYF.

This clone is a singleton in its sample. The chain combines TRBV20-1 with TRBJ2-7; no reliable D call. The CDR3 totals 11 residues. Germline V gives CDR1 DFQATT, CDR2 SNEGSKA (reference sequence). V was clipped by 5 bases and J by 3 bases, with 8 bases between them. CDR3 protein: CSADDNYEQYF. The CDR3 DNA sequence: TGCAGTGCTGACGACAACTACGAGCAGTACTTC.

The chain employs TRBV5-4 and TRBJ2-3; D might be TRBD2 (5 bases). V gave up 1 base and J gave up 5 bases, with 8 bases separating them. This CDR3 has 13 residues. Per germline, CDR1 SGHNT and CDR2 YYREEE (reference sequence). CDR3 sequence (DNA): TGTGCCAGCAGCTTGACCGGAGGAGATACGCAGTATTTT. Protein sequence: CASSLTGGDTQYF.